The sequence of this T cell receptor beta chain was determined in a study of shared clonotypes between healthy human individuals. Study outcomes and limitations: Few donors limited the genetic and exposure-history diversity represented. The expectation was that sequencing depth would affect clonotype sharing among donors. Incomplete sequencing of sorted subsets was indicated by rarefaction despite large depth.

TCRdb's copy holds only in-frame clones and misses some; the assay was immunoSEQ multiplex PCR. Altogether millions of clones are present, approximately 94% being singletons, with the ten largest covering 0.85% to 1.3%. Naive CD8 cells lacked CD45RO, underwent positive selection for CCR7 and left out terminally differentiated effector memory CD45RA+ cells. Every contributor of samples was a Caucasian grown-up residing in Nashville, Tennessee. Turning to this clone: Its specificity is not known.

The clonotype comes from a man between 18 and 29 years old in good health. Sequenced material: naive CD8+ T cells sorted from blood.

Written as DNA, the CDR3 is TGTGCCAGCAGCGTGGGACTACTTGGGAATGAGCAGTTCTTC. Its protein product is CASSVGLLGNEQFF. The chain has TRBV9 and TRBJ2-1; 7 nucleotides match TRBD2. The CDR3 extends over 14 amino acids. The ends lost 2 bases at V and 7 bases at J; junction bases unmatched: 6. Germline CDR1 and CDR2: SGDLS and YYNGEE.